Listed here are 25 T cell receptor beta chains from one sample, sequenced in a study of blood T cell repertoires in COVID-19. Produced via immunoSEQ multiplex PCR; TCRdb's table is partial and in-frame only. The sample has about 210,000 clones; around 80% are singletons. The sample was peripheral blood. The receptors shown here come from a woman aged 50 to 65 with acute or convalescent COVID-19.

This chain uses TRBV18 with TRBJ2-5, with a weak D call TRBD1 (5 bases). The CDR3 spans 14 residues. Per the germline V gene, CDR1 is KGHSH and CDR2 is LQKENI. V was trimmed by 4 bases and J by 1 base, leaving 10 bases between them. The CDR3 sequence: CASSQGNSQETQYF. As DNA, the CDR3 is TGTGCCAGCTCACAGGGGAACAGCCAAGAGACCCAGTACTTC.

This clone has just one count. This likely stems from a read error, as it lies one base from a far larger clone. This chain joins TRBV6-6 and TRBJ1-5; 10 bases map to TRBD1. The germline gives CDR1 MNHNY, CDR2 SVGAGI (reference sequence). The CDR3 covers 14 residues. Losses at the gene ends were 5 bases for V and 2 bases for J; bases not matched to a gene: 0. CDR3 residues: CASSGTGGNQPQHF. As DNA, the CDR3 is TGTGCCAGCAGTGGGACAGGGGGCAATCAGCCCCAGCATTTT.

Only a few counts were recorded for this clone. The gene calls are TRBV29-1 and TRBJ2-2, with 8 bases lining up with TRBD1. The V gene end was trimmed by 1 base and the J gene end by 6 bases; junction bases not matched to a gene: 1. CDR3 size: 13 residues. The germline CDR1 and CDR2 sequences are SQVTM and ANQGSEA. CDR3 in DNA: TGCAGCGTTGAAGGACAGGGGCCCGGGGAGCTGTTTTTT. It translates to CSVEGQGPGELFF.

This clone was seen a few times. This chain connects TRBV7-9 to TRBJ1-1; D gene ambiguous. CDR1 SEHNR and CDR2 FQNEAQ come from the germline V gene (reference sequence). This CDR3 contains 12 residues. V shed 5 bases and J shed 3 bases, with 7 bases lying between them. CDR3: CASSPRYTEAFF. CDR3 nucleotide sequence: TGTGCCAGCAGCCCCCGGTACACTGAAGCTTTCTTT.

The DNA of the CDR3 is TGTGCCAGTAGTAAACAGGGAAATGTTGGCAATCAGCCCCAGCATTTT. Protein sequence: CASSKQGNVGNQPQHF. The V call is TRBV19, the J call TRBJ1-5, with D perhaps TRBD1 (6 bases). This CDR3 has 16 amino acids. V lost 4 bases, J lost 2 bases, and 15 bases lay in between. In germline, CDR1 is LNHDA, CDR2 SQIVND (reference sequence).

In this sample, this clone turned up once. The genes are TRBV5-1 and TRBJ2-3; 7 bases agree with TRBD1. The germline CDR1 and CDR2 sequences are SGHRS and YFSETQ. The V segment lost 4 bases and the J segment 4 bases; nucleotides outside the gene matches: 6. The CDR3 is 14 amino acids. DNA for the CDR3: TGCGCCAGCAGCCATAGACAGGGCCCAGATACGCAGTATTTT. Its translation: CASSHRQGPDTQYF.

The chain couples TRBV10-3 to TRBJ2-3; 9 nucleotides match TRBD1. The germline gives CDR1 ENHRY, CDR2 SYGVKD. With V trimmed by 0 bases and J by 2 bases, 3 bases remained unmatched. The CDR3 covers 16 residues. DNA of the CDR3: TGTGCCATCAGTGAGTCGGGACAGGGAGCCACAGATACGCAGTATTTT. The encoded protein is CAISESGQGATDTQYF.

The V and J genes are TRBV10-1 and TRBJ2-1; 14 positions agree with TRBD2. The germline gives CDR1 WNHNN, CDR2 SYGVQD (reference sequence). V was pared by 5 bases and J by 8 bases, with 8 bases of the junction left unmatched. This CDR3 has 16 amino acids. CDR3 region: CASSPGGTSGSDEQFF. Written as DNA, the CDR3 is TGCGCCAGCAGTCCAGGAGGGACTAGCGGGAGCGATGAGCAGTTCTTC.

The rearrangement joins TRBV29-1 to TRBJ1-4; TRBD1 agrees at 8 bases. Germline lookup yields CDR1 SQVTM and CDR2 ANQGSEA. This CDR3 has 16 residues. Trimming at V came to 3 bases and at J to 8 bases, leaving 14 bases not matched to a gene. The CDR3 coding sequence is TGCAGCGTTGACTCGTCCTTACAGGGGGGAGGCGAAAAACTGTTTTTT. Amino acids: CSVDSSLQGGGEKLFF. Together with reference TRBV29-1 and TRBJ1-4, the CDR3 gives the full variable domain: SAVISQKPSRDICQRGTSLTIQCQVDSQVTMMFWYRQQPGQSLTLIATANQGSEATYESGFVIDKFPISRPNLTFSTLTVSNMSPEDSSIYLCSVDSSLQGGGEKLFFGSGTQLSVL.

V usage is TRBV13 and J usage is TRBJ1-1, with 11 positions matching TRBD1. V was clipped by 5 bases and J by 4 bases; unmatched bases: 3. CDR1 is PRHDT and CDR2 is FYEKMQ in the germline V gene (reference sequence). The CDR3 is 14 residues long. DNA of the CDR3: TGTGCCAGCAGCACCGGGACAGGGGGCACTGAAGCTTTCTTT. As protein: CASSTGTGGTEAFF.

For the CDR3, the DNA is TGTGCCAGCAGCACTCTCAGGGGGCCCACTGAAGCTTTCTTT. The encoded protein is CASSTLRGPTEAFF. The gene calls are TRBV9 and TRBJ1-1; 8 bases map to TRBD1. The CDR3 has 14 residues. After removal of 4 bases from V and 4 bases from J, the junction contained 6 bases not matched to a gene. CDR1 is SGDLS and CDR2 is YYNGEE in the germline V gene.

Written as DNA, the CDR3 is TGCGCCAGCAGTGAGTCTAGGGGCTCCGGGGAGCTGTTTTTT. Protein sequence: CASSESRGSGELFF. The chain recombines TRBV10-1 with TRBJ2-2; maybe TRBD1 (5 bases). The CDR3 covers 14 residues. The V end was cut by 0 bases, the J end by 6 bases, with 8 bases between. Looked up from germline, CDR1 is WNHNN and CDR2 is SYGVQD (reference sequence).

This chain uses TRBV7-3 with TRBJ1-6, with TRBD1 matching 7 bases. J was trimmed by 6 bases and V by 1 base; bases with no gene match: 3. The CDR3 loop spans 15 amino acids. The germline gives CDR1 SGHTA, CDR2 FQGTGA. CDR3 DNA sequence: TGTGCCAGCAGCTTAATGGGGACAGTTAATTCACCCCTCCACTTT. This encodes CASSLMGTVNSPLHF. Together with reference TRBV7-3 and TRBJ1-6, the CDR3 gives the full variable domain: GAGVSQTPSNKVTEKGKYVELRCDPISGHTALYWYRQSLGQGPEFLIYFQGTGAADDSGLPNDRFFAVRPEGSVSTLKIQRTERGDSAVYLCASSLMGTVNSPLHFGNGTRLTVT.

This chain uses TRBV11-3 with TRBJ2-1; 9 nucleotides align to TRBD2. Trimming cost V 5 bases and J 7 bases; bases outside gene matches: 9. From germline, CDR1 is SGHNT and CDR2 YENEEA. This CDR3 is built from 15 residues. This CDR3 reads CASSAHPGLANEQFF. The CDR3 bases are TGTGCCAGCAGCGCACACCCGGGACTAGCTAATGAGCAGTTCTTC.

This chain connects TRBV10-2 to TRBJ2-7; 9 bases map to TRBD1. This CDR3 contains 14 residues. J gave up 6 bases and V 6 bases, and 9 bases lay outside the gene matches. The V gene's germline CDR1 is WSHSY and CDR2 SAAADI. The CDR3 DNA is TGCGCCAGCAGAGATACCGGGACAGGGAGCGAGCAGTACTTC. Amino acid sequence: CASRDTGTGSEQYF.

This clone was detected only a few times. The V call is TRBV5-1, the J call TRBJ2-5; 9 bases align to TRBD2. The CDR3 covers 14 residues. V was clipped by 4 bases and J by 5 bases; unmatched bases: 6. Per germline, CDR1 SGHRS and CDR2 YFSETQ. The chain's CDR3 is CASSATSGSETQYF. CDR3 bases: TGCGCCAGCAGCGCCACTAGCGGGTCGGAGACCCAGTACTTC. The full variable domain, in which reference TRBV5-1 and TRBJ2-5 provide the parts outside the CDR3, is KAGVTQTPRYLIKTRGQQVTLSCSPISGHRSVSWYQQTPGQGLQFLFEYFSETQRNKGNFPGRFSGRQFSNSRSEMNVSTLELGDSALYLCASSATSGSETQYFGPGTRLLVL.

The CDR3 coding sequence is TGTGCCAGCAGCCTCTCGGGAGGGCCGGGCACAGATACGCAGTATTTT. It codes for CASSLSGGPGTDTQYF. The rearrangement uses TRBV5-4 and TRBJ2-3; 8 nucleotides line up with TRBD2. Unmatched junction bases numbered 8, after V lost 4 bases and J lost 1 base. Germline CDR1 SGHNT, CDR2 YYREEE (reference sequence). CDR3 length equals 16 residues. Full variable domain (outside the CDR3, taken from reference TRBV5-4 and TRBJ2-3): ETGVTQSPTHLIKTRGQQVTLRCSSQSGHNTVSWYQQALGQGPQFIFQYYREEENGRGNFPPRFSGLQFPNYSSELNVNALELDDSALYLCASSLSGGPGTDTQYFGPGTRLTVL.

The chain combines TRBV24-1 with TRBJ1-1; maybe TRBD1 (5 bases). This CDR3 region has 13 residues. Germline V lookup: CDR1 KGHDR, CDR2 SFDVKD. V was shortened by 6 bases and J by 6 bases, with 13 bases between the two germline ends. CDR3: CATSHPGLSEAFF. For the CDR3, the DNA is TGTGCCACCAGTCACCCAGGGTTATCTGAAGCTTTCTTT.

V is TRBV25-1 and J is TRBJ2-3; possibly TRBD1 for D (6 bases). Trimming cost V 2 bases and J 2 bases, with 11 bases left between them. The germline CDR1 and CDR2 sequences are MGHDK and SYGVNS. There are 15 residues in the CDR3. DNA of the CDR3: TGTGCCAGCAGTGAACCGGACAGACTCACAGATACGCAGTATTTT. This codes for CASSEPDRLTDTQYF.

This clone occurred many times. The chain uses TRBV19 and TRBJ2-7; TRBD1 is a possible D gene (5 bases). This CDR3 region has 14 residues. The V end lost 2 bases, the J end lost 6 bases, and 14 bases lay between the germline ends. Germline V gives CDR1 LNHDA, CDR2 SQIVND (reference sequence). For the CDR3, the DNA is TGTGCCAGTAGTATACGGGTCCAGGGTTTCGAGCAGTACTTC. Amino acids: CASSIRVQGFEQYF.

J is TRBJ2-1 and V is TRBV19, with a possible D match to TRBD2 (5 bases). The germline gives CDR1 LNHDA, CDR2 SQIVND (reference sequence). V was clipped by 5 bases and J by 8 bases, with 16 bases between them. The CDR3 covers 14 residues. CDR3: CASSLLGYRDEQFF. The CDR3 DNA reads TGTGCCAGTAGTCTACTAGGATATAGGGATGAGCAGTTCTTC.

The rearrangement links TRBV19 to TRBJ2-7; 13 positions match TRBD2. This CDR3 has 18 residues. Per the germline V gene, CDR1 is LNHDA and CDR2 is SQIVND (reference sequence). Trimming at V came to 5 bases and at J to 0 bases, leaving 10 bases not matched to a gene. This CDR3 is CASSRGTGTSGTSYEQYF. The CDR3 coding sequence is TGTGCCAGTAGTCGTGGGACAGGGACTAGCGGGACCTCCTACGAGCAGTACTTC.

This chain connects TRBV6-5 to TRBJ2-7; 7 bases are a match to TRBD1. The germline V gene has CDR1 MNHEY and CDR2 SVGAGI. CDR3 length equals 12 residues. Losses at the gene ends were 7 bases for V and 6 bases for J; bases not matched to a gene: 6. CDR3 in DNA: TGTGCCAGCAATTTAGCAGGGGGCGAGCAGTACTTC. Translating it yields CASNLAGGEQYF.

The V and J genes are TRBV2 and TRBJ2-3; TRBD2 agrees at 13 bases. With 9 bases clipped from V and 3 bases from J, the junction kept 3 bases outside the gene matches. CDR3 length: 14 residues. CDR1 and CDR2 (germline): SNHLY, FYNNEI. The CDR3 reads CASRTSGRTDTQYF. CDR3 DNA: TGTGCCAGTAGGACTAGCGGGAGAACAGATACGCAGTATTTT.

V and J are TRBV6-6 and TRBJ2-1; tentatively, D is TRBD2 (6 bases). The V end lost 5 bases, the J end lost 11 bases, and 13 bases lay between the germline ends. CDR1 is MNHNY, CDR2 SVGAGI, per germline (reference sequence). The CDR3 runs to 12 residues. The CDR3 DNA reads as TGTGCCAGCAGTCCCGGAGGGGCCCAGCAGTTCTTC. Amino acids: CASSPGGAQQFF.